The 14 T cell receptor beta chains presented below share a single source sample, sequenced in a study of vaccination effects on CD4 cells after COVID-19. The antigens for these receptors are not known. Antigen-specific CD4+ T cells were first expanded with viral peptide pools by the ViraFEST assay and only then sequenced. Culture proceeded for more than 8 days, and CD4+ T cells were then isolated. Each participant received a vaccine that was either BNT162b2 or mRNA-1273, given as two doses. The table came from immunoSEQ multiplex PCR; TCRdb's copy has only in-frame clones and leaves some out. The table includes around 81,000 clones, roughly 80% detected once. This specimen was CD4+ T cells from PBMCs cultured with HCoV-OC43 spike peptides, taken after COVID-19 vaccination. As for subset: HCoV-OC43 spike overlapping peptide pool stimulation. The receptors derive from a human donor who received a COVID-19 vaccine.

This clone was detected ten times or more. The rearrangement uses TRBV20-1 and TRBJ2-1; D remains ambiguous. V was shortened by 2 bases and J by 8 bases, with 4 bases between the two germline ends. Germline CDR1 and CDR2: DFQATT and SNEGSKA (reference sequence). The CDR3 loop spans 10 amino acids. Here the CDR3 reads CSARSHEQFF. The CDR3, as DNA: TGCAGTGCTAGATCACATGAGCAGTTCTTC.

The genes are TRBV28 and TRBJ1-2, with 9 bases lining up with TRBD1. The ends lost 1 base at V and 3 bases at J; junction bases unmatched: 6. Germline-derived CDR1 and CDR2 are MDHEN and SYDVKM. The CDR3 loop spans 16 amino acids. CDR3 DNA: TGTGCCAGCAGTTTATCCCGGGGACAGGGCGACTATGGCTACACCTTC. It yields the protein CASSLSRGQGDYGYTF.

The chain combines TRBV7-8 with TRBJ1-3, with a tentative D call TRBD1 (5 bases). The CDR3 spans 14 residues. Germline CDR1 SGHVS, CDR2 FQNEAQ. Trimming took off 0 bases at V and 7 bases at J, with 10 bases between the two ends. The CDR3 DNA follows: TGTGCCAGCAGCTTAGCGGTTGGGGGGAACACCATATATTTT. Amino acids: CASSLAVGGNTIYF.

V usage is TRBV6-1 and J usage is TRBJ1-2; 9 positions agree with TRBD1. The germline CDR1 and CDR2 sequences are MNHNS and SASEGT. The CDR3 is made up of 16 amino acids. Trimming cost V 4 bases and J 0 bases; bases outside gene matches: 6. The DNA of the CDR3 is TGTGCCAGCAGTGTAGGGGACAGGGCCGCTAACTATGGCTACACCTTC. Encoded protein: CASSVGDRAANYGYTF.

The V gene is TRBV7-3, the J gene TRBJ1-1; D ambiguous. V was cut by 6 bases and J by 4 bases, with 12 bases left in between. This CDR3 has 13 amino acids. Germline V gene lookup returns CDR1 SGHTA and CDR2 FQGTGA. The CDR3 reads CASSYTSVTEAFF. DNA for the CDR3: TGTGCCAGCAGTTATACATCAGTCACTGAAGCTTTCTTT.

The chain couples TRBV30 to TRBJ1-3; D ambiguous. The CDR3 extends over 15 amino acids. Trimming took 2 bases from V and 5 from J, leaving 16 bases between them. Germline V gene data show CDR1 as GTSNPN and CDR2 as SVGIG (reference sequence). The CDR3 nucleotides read TGTGCCTGGAGTACCTCCAGCGTTTCTAGAAACACCATATATTTT. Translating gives CAWSTSSVSRNTIYF.

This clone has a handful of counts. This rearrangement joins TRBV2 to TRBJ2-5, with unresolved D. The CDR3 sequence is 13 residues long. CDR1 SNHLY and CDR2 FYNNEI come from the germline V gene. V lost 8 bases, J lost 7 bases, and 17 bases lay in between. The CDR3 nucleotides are TGTGCCAGCGCGGCGATGCTAGGAGCGACCCAGTACTTC. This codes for CASAAMLGATQYF.

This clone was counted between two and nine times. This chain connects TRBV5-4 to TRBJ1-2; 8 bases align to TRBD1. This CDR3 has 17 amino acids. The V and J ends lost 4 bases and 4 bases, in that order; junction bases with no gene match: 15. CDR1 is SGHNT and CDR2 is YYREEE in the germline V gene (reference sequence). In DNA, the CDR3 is TGTGCCAGCAGCCTAGGACAGGGAAGCGGGGTCAGCTATGGCTACACCTTC. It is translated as CASSLGQGSGVSYGYTF.

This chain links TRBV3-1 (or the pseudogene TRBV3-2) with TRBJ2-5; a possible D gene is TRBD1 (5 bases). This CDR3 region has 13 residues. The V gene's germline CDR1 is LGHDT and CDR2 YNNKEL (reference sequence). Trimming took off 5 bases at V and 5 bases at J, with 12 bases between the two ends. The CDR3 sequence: CASSTQVSETQYF. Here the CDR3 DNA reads TGTGCCAGCAGCACACAGGTTTCTGAGACCCAGTACTTC.

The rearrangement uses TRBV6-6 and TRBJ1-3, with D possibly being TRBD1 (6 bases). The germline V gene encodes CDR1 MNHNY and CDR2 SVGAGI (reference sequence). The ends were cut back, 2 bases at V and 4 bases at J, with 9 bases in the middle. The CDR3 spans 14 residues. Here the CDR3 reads CASSYRGQGNTIYF. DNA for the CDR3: TGTGCCAGCAGTTACCGGGGGCAAGGAAACACCATATATTTT.

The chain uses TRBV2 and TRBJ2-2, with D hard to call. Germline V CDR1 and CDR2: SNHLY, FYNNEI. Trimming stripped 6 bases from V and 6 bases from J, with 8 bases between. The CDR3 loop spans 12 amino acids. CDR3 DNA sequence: TGTGCCAGCAGAGGATCACCCGGGGAGCTGTTTTTT. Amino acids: CASRGSPGELFF.

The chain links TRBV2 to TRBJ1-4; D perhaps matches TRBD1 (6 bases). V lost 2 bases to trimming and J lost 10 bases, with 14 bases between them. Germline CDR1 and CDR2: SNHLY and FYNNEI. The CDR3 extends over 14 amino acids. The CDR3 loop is CASSENRGGGKLFF. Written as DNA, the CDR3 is TGTGCCAGCAGTGAAAACCGAGGGGGAGGAAAACTGTTTTTT.

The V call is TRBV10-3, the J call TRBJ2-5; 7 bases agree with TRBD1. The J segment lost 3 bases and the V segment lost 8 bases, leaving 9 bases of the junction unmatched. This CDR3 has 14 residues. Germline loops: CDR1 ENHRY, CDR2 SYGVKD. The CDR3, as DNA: TGTGCCATCGGAGATTGGGACAGAAAAGAGACCCAGTACTTC. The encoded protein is CAIGDWDRKETQYF.

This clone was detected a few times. CDR3 coding DNA: TGCGCCAGCAGCTTGGACGGTGGGGGAGCTTTCTTT. The encoded protein is CASSLDGGGAFF. The chain employs TRBV5-1 and TRBJ1-1, with D maybe TRBD1 (5 bases). Germline values: CDR1 SGHRS, CDR2 YFSETQ. V was shortened by 0 bases and J by 10 bases, with 10 bases between the two germline ends. The CDR3 length is 12 residues.